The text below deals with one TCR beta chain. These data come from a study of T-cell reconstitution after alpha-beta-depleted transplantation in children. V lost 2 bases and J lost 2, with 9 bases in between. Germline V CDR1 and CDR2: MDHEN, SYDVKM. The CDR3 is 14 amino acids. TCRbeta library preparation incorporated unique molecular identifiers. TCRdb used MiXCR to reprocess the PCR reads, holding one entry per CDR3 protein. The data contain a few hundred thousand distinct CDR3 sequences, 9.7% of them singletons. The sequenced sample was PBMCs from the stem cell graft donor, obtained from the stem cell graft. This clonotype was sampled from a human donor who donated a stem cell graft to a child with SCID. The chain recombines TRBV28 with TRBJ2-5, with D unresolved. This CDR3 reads CASSLLLSQETQYF. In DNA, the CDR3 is TGTGCCAGCAGTTTACTTCTCAGTCAAGAGACCCAGTACTTC.